The entry below gives a single TCR beta chain sequence along with its context. What antigen it recognizes has not been identified. Base quality data are lacking; no much larger clone is found one base away. Receptors were amplified or captured by the immunoSEQ multiplex PCR assay. The multiplex PCR relied on a mix of 60 forward primers for TCR Vbeta segments and 13 reverse primers for TCR Jbeta segments. The CDR3 region of rearranged TCR beta genes was amplified from genomic DNA with a multiplex PCR assay. On the Illumina HiSeq System, the amplified TCR beta libraries were sequenced as 87-base-pair reads. On the study's bioinformatics: In a later analysis, around 80 million unique TCR beta chains were counted across the approximately 670 repertoires, and roughly 10 million of these chains were shared by at least two donors. Raw reads were error-corrected and collapsed into unique sequences by a nearest-neighbor algorithm in which closely related sequences were merged to remove PCR and sequencing errors. To assign V, D and J gene segments, CDR3 sequences were aligned to IMGT reference sequences. For a sequence to be retained, a match of at least six nucleotides to both a V gene segment and a J gene segment was required. Rearrangements were classified as productive when the CDR3 lacked stop codons and remained in frame with V and J, and all other rearrangements were classified as non-productive. Following IMGT convention, CDR3 was defined as the stretch from the second conserved V-encoded cysteine to the conserved J-encoded phenylalanine. Sequences without an unambiguous match to a single V gene segment were excluded from the earlier analysis of approximately 600 of the donors. An earlier analysis of over 450 of the donors classified V segments as functional when productive rearrangements were above 56.7% and as segregating when the standard deviation between donors was above 5%. A statistical classification framework was built for diagnosing cytomegalovirus status from the catalog of TCR beta chain sequences. A later analysis assigned V and J genes by comparing TCR nucleotide sequences with IMGT/GENE-DB human TR gene sequences. A later analysis assigned CDR3 sequences and most-parsimonious VDJ recombination scenarios with the TCRdist pipeline. A later analysis defined each TCR beta chain by its CDR3 amino acid sequence plus V-gene family, and excluded reads lacking a unique V-gene family. As a way to deal with suspected cross-contamination and a sequencing artifact, a later analysis dropped roughly 600 nucleotide sequences that were highly shared and had low generation probability. A later analysis calculated a clonal expansion index for each public chain from normalized within-repertoire ranks of inferred template counts. Generation probabilities in a later analysis came from a VDJ recombination model fitted to out-of-frame rearrangements, and those results were checked against IGoR. A later analysis scored TCR-TCR, TCR-HLA and TCR-CMV co-occurrence with hypergeometric tests, applying a repertoire-size bias correction to TCR pairs. To estimate false discovery rates, a later analysis permuted the HLA or CMV assignments 20 times. In a later analysis, co-occurring TCRs were grouped using DBSCAN, with TCRdist sequence similarity added in when clustering inside HLA-allele-positive subsets. Repertoires with fewer than 30,000 or more than 120,000 public chains were left out of co-occurrence clustering, as were five repertoires with anomalous nucleotide sharing. TCRdb re-hosts the immuneACCESS table, in-frame sequences only. Its copies lack some clones; in the studies checked, an unresolved V gene accounts for under half of them, and the cause for the rest is not known. That table is the source of V, J and clone size, and D and trimming were worked out from the DNA. Across this sample there are 200,000 to 250,000 clones, with more than 60% seen only once. The ten largest clonotypes hold about 16% of the sample.

The record originates from a study of cytomegalovirus exposure and HLA in healthy donors (dated by TCRdb to 2015 to 2018). Looking at the study overall: In an earlier analysis of about 560 of the donors, 276 Gb of sequence data and 90 million to 130 million unique TCR beta sequences from approximately 180 million T cells were reported. All discovery cohort repertoires had been generated on a single sequencing platform. HLA typing included class I and class II loci at four-digit resolution. In a later analysis, previously published TCR beta repertoires from some 640 donors were re-analyzed and high-resolution HLA genotyping was added so that TCR occurrence patterns could be studied. Among around 400 genotyped donors of the cohort, an average of roughly 230,000 unique TCR beta nucleotide sequences was sequenced per donor, of which approximately 19% were non-productive. Using immunosequencing, the study profiled T cell repertoires from about 610 subjects and related those repertoires to cytomegalovirus serostatus. Four to six DR-DQ haplotypes were handled as single units for association and clustering, since linkage in the cohort was strong. Genome-wide SNP genotypes for about 60% of the 666 donors were used in a later genetic analysis, which treated that subset as a discovery cohort. Alongside the repertoire data, information on donor age, sex, ethnicity and CMV serostatus was compiled. Along with the approximately 700-subject first cohort, a separate validation cohort of around 120 different subjects was used. The study combined high-throughput TCR immunosequencing, statistical association of individual TCRs with disease status, and machine learning to predict cytomegalovirus infection status. Typing coverage varied by locus: roughly 620-640 donors for A, B, C, DRB1 and DQB1; approximately 520 for DQA1; over 600 for DPA1; under 490 for DPB1. The study aimed to test whether signatures of past pathogen exposure could be identified by cataloging public T cell receptors. The later analysis used no new phenotypic data to find candidate immune exposures, relying instead on TCR beta sequences and their occurrence across donors. The genetic ancestry cluster associated with self-reported Caucasian donors included over 80% of the approximately 400 genotyped donors. An earlier analysis of around 580 of the donors used high-throughput TCR beta sequencing to judge whether each TCR beta V gene segment behaved as functional or pseudogenic. Roughly 300 gigabases of sequencing data and 70 million to 95 million unique TCR sequences made up an early release that covered around 640 HLA-typed donors. What the research found in general, with its limitations: A further reported finding was that TCR beta sequences accurately predicted the HLA-A and HLA-B alleles for most subjects in the first cohort. A cluster of highly shared sequence variants was judged likely to be a technical artifact of the sequencing pipeline. A later genetic analysis reported fewer N-insertions in productive TCRs among donors in an Asian-associated ancestry cluster than the roughly 650-donor mean. Across donors, most TCR sequences were observed very rarely, whereas some public TCRs were present in many individuals. A total of 164 TCR beta chains were listed by the study as associated with cytomegalovirus. A later analysis found that TCR association rates varied across HLA loci, with DRB1 alleles showing the most associated TCRs and HLA-C alleles the fewest. In a later analysis, HLA-associated TCR beta chains showed more clonal expansion and lower generation probabilities than non-associated chains that were equally common. Strong co-occurrence of HLA alleles, especially DR and DQ, made assigning TCR associations to individual alleles difficult. It was suggested by the authors that the approach could potentially be generalized to other disease states and immunological phenotypes. V-gene and J-gene trimming of TCR beta chains was associated with a missense DCLRE1C variant in a later genetic analysis, and the association was replicated in an independent cohort. Roughly uniform sequencing depth across donors was assumed in presence/absence analyses, although this assumption may not hold. The cohort was sequenced for TCR beta chains only, and without alpha or paired-chain data the features that could be detected were limited. Some IMGT-functional V segments, including TRBV6-2 and TRBV6-3, could not be told apart with the 87-base-pair reads, so those segments were excluded. Immune exposure information for the cohort was limited to CMV serostatus. In vitro tests confirmed that a few of the cytomegalovirus-associated TCR beta chains recognize cytomegalovirus antigens. A later analysis found that most CMV-associated TCR beta chains appeared HLA-restricted, with HLA associations seemingly driven largely by CMV exposure. In an earlier analysis of around 500 of the donors, most TCR beta V segments appeared in productive rearrangements about 87% or about 30% of the time, broadly matching IMGT annotations. Because some donors lacked HLA typing at each locus, the association tests relied only on the typed subset. Several of the top co-occurrence clusters appeared to be linked to parvovirus B19, influenza, CMV and Epstein-Barr virus, according to a later analysis. Specific HLA alleles were associated with 15,000 to 20,000 TCR beta sequences at a false discovery rate of 0.05 in a later analysis. Linkage disequilibrium might explain the correlated functional status among segregating V segments, but an unknown experimental factor could not be excluded. Seventeen rarely observed V segments, including chromosome 9 orphons, were excluded from the earlier analysis of several hundred of the donors because counts were too low. Cytomegalovirus status was reported to be diagnosed by the classifier with high specificity and sensitivity in both the original and validation cohorts.

Per the germline V gene (reference sequence), LNHDA is the CDR1 and SQIVND is the CDR2. A distance of 18 bases separates the germline ends of V and J, which lose 6 bases and 0 bases respectively. The CDR3 has 17 amino acids, counting the end cysteine and phenylalanine. The DNA shown is the 51-base CDR3, in frame from base 1. The cohort consisted of 670 or so healthy bone marrow donors. At the time of sampling, all cohort members were nominally healthy, though unrecorded immune exposures were likely present. The donor tested CMV seronegative and was one of the 352 seronegative cohort members. Every donor gave a peripheral blood sample, and the peripheral blood mononuclear cells from that sample were used for TCR beta sequencing. Genomic DNA was extracted from the blood cell samples with the Qiagen DNeasy Blood Extraction Kit.

In this chain, TRBV19 is recombined with TRBJ1-5, with a tentative D gene TRBD1 over 5 matching bases. Sequencing was carried out using PBMCs. This TCR was sampled from a man between 40 and 49 years old in good health and CMV-seronegative. The DNA reads TGTGCCAGTAGCTGGACCCTAGGGGATTATAGCAATCAGCCCCAGCATTTT. This sequence encodes CASSWTLGDYSNQPQHF.